Shown below are 13 T cell receptor beta chains from a single sample sequenced in a study of blood T cells in healthy people across ages. A second PCR of 7 to 11 cycles used a sample-barcoded 5' primer and a J-beta primer mix. TCRdb processed the 5' RACE reads anew with MiXCR; each CDR3 protein has one entry. Here the sample spans roughly 2 million distinct CDR3 sequences, around half being singletons. Sequenced material: blood. Every receptor here comes from a woman in her forties in good health.

This clonotype has more than one count but fewer than ten. The chain combines TRBV10-3 with TRBJ2-3; D is uncertain. The V gene lost 6 bases and the J gene lost 2 bases, with 9 bases spanning the gap. CDR1 is ENHRY, CDR2 SYGVKD, per germline. The CDR3 has 13 amino acids. The CDR3 is CAIRDGPTDTQYF. Here the CDR3 DNA reads TGTGCCATCAGGGACGGACCCACAGATACGCAGTATTTT.

The genes are TRBV5-5 and TRBJ2-7; 11 bases line up with TRBD1. The end of the DNA is better explained by TRBJ2-5, so the J call may be wrong. The CDR3 spans 16 residues. Per the germline V gene, CDR1 is SGHKS and CDR2 is YYEKEE (reference sequence). CDR3 region: CASSLLGQGVRETQYF. In DNA, the CDR3 is TGTGCCAGCAGCTTGTTGGGACAGGGGGTTCGAGAGACCCAGTACTTC.

This clonotype was found once. The chain combines TRBV11-3 with TRBJ2-3; no clear D. This CDR3 contains 13 residues. Germline V CDR1 and CDR2: SGHNT, YENEEA. The V end lost 4 bases, the J end lost 6 bases, and 11 bases lay between the germline ends. CDR3 nucleotides: TGTGCCAGCAGCTCCCTCGACGGGGATACGCAGTATTTT. This encodes CASSSLDGDTQYF. Filled out from reference TRBV11-3 and TRBJ2-3, the complete variable domain reads EAGVVQSPRYKIIEKKQPVAFWCNPISGHNTLYWYLQNLGQGPELLIRYENEEAVDDSQLPKDRFSAERLKGVDSTLKIQPAELGDSAVYLCASSSLDGDTQYFGPGTRLTVL.

The chain joins TRBV28 to TRBJ1-6, with unresolved D. The germline V and J ends were trimmed by 5 bases and 13 bases, with 12 bases remaining between them. The CDR3 is made up of 12 amino acids. Germline lookup yields CDR1 MDHEN and CDR2 SYDVKM. The CDR3 loop is CASSTIARPLHF. The CDR3 coding sequence is TGTGCCAGCAGTACGATAGCCCGTCCCCTCCACTTT.

The V call is TRBV4-1, the J call TRBJ1-2; TRBD1 aligns across 8 bases. Trimming cost V 1 base and J 8 bases; bases outside gene matches: 9. Looked up from germline, CDR1 is MGHRA and CDR2 is YSYEKL. The CDR3 contains 15 residues. The CDR3 here is CASSQANPTGVGYTF. CDR3 bases: TGCGCCAGCAGCCAAGCGAACCCGACAGGGGTGGGCTACACCTTC.

This clonotype was seen a handful of times. This chain links TRBV9 with TRBJ2-1; D is perhaps TRBD1 (5 bases). The V gene lost 4 bases and the J gene lost 9 bases, with 11 bases spanning the gap. There are 12 residues in the CDR3. The germline V gene has CDR1 SGDLS and CDR2 YYNGEE. This chain's CDR3 is CASSPQGREQFF. As DNA, the CDR3 is TGTGCCAGCAGCCCCCAGGGTCGTGAGCAGTTCTTC.

This clonotype was detected a few times. This rearrangement joins TRBV28 to TRBJ2-7, with D perhaps matching TRBD1 (6 bases). Trimming took off 6 bases at V and 0 bases at J, with 18 bases between the two ends. This CDR3 comprises 16 residues. CDR1 is MDHEN, CDR2 SYDVKM, per germline. The CDR3 protein is CASSGTGLQISYEQYF. CDR3 nucleotides: TGTGCCAGCAGCGGCACAGGGCTTCAAATCTCCTACGAGCAGTACTTC.

In this sample, this clonotype turned up a few times. The rearrangement joins TRBV5-1 to TRBJ2-7; D ambiguous. This CDR3 is 13 amino acids long. V lost 1 base, J lost 5 bases, and 10 bases lay in between. The V gene's germline CDR1 is SGHRS and CDR2 YFSETQ. The CDR3 coding sequence is TGCGCCAGCAGCTTGCCGAATGGGGACGAGCAGTACTTC. This sequence encodes CASSLPNGDEQYF.

This clonotype was found a few times. The CDR3 coding sequence is TGCGCCAGCAGCCAAGATCGACGGGCCACGCAGTATTTT. Protein product: CASSQDRRATQYF. The rearrangement links TRBV4-3 to TRBJ2-3; no reliable D call. Per the germline V gene, CDR1 is LGHNA and CDR2 is YSLEER. The CDR3 extends over 13 amino acids. Trimming left V 0 bases short and J 9 bases short, with 10 bases between.

The V and J genes are TRBV13 and TRBJ2-5, with D possibly being TRBD1 (6 bases). Germline V gene data show CDR1 as PRHDT and CDR2 as FYEKMQ (reference sequence). The V end was cut by 3 bases, the J end by 11 bases, with 22 bases between. The CDR3 has 15 amino acids. The CDR3 DNA reads as TGTGCCAGCAGCTTCGCGGACAGCTCCTACAATGAGCAGTACTTC. It codes for CASSFADSSYNEQYF.

The chain recombines TRBV28 with TRBJ2-7, with D hard to call. V lost 2 bases, J lost 3 bases, and 8 bases lay in between. CDR1 MDHEN and CDR2 SYDVKM come from the germline V gene. The CDR3 runs to 13 residues. The CDR3 spells CASSLNRIYEQYF. DNA of the CDR3: TGTGCCAGCAGTTTAAACAGAATCTACGAGCAGTACTTC.

V is TRBV20-1 and J is TRBJ2-2, with D maybe TRBD1 (6 bases). V shed 0 bases and J shed 3 bases, with 17 bases lying between them. The CDR3 is made up of 17 amino acids. Looked up from germline, CDR1 is DFQATT and CDR2 is SNEGSKA (reference sequence). CDR3 nucleotide sequence: TGCAGTGCTAGAGATGCGGCGCAGGGGTTGGACACCGGGGAGCTGTTTTTT. It encodes CSARDAAQGLDTGELFF.

This clonotype occurred a few times. The J gene is TRBJ2-7, the V gene TRBV4-1, with a weak D call TRBD1 (6 bases). The CDR3 consists of 15 residues. Trimming removed 2 bases from V and 3 bases from J, with 14 bases in between. Germline CDR1 is MGHRA and CDR2 is YSYEKL. Here the CDR3 reads CASSQIPTGNYEQYF. In DNA, the CDR3 is TGCGCCAGCAGCCAAATACCCACAGGGAACTACGAGCAGTACTTC.